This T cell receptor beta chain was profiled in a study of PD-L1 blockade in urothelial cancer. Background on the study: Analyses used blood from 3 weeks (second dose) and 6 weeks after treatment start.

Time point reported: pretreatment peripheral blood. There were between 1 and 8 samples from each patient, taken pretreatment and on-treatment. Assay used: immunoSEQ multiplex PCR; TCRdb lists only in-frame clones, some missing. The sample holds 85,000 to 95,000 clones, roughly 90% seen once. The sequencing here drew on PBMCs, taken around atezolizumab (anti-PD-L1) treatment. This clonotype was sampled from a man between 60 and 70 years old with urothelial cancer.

This CDR3 is CASSLWQANTEAFF. The CDR3, as DNA: TGTGCCAGCAGCTTGTGGCAGGCCAACACTGAAGCTTTCTTT. The genes are TRBV5-8 and TRBJ1-1; no clear D. The length of the CDR3 is 14 residues. CDR1 and CDR2 from the germline V gene are SGHTS and YDEGEE. Trimming left V 1 base short and J 2 bases short, with 9 bases between.